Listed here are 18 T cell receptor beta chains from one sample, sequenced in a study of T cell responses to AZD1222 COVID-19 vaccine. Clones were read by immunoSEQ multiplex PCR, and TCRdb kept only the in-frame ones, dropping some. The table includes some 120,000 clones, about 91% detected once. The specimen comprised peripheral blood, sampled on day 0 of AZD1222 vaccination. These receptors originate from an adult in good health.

The CDR3 here is CASSLGPYSGANVLTF. CDR3 sequence (DNA): TGTGCCAGCAGTTTGGGACCATACTCTGGGGCCAACGTCCTGACTTTC. The V gene is TRBV28, the J gene TRBJ2-6; TRBD1 or TRBD2 may be the D gene (5 bases each). V gave up 3 bases and J gave up 0 bases, with 9 bases separating them. From germline, CDR1 is MDHEN and CDR2 SYDVKM. This CDR3 is 16 amino acids long.

CDR3 in amino acids: CASSQVTTSGYNEQFF. The CDR3 coding sequence is TGTGCCAGCAGCCAAGTCACGACTAGCGGATACAATGAGCAGTTCTTC. The chain combines TRBV14 with TRBJ2-1, with 9 bases identical to TRBD2. Germline lookup yields CDR1 SGHDN and CDR2 FVKESK. V trimming: 1 base; J trimming: 4 bases; junction bases outside the gene matches: 5. The CDR3 has 16 amino acids. Complete variable domain (other parts from reference TRBV14 and TRBJ2-1): EAGVTQFPSHSVIEKGQTVTLRCDPISGHDNLYWYRRVMGKEIKFLLHFVKESKQDESGMPNNRFLAERTGGTYSTLKVQPAELEDSGVYFCASSQVTTSGYNEQFFGPGTRLTVL.

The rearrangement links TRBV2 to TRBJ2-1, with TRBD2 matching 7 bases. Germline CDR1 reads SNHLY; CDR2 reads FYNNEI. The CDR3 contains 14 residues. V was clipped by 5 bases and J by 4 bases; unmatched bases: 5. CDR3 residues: CASSSSGSYNEQFF. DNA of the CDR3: TGTGCCAGCAGTTCTAGCGGCAGTTACAATGAGCAGTTCTTC.

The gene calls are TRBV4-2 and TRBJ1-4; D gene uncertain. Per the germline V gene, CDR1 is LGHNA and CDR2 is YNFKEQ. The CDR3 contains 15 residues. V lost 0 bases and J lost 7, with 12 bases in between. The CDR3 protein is CASSQDRGGSEKLFF. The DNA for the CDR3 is TGTGCCAGCAGCCAAGATCGGGGAGGGAGTGAAAAACTGTTTTTT.

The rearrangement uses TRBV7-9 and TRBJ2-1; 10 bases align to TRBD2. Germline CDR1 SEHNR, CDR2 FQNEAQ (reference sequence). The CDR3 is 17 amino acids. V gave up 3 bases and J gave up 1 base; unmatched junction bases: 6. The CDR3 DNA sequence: TGTGCCAGCAGCTTTGGACCTAGCGGGGGATCCTACAATGAGCAGTTCTTC. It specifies CASSFGPSGGSYNEQFF.

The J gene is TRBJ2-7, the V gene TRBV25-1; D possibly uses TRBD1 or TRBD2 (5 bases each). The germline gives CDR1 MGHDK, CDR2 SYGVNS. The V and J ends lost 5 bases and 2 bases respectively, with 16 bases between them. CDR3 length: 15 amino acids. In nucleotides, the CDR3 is TGTGCCAGCAGTACAATCGGGACGGCCGCCTACGAGCAGTACTTC. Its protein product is CASSTIGTAAYEQYF.

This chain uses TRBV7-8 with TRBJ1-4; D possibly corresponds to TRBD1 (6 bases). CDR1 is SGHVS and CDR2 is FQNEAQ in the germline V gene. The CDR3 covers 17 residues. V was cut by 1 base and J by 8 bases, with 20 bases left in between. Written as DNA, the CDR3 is TGTGCCAGCAGCTTAGAGTCGGAGGGGGGCATACGAGAAAAACTGTTTTTT. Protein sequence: CASSLESEGGIREKLFF.

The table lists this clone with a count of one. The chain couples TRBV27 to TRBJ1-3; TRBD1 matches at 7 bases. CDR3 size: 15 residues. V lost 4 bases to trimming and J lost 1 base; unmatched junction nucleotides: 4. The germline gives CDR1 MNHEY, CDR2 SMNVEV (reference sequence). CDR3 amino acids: CASSSQGSSGNTIYF. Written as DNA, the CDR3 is TGTGCCAGCAGTTCACAGGGGTCATCTGGAAACACCATATATTTT.

CDR3 sequence: CASSARQGTDTEAFF. In nucleotides, the CDR3 is TGTGCCAGCAGCGCACGACAGGGGACGGACACTGAAGCTTTCTTT. The chain recombines TRBV7-9 with TRBJ1-1, with 8 bases fitting TRBD1. The CDR3 consists of 15 residues. V lost 5 bases, J lost 3 bases, and 8 bases stayed unmatched. Germline V lookup: CDR1 SEHNR, CDR2 FQNEAQ (reference sequence). The whole variable domain, filled in from reference TRBV7-9 and TRBJ1-1, reads DTGVSQNPRHKITKRGQNVTFRCDPISEHNRLYWYRQTLGQGPEFLTYFQNEAQLEKSRLLSDRFSAERPKGSFSTLEIQRTEQGDSAMYLCASSARQGTDTEAFFGQGTRLTVV.

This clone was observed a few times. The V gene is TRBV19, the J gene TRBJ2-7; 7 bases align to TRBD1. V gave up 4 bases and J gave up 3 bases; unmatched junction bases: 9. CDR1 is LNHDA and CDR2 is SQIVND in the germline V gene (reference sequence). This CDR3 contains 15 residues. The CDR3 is CASSRTGTAYYEQYF. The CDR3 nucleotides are TGTGCCAGTAGTAGAACCGGGACAGCTTACTACGAGCAGTACTTC.

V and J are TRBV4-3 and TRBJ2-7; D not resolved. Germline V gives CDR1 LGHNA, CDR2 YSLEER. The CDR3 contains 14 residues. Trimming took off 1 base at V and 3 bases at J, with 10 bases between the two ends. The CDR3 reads CASSQAVAGYEQYF. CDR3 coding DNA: TGCGCCAGCAGCCAAGCAGTTGCCGGCTACGAGCAGTACTTC.

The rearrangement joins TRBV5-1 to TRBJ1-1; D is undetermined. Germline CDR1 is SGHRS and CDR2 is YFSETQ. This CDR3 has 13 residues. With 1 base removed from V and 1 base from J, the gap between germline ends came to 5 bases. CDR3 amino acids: CASSLIQNTEAFF. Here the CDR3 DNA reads TGCGCCAGCAGCTTGATACAGAACACTGAAGCTTTCTTT.

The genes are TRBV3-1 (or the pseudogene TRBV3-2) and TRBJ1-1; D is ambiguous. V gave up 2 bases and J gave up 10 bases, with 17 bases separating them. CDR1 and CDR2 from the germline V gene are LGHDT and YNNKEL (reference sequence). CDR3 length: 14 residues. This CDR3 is CASSQTTGFARAFF. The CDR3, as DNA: TGTGCCAGCAGCCAAACAACCGGGTTTGCGAGAGCTTTCTTT.

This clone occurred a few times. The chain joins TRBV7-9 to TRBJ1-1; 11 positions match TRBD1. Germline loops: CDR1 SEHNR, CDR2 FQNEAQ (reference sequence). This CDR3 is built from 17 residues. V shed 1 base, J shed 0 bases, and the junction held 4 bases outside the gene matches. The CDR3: CASSLVRTGGLNTEAFF. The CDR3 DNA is TGTGCCAGCAGCTTAGTTCGGACAGGGGGCTTGAACACTGAAGCTTTCTTT.

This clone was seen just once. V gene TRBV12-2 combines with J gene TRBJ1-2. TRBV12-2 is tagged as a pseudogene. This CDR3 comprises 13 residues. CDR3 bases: TGTGCAAGTCGCACCGCCCCCGGGGATGGCTACACCTTC. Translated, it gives CASRTAPGDGYTF.

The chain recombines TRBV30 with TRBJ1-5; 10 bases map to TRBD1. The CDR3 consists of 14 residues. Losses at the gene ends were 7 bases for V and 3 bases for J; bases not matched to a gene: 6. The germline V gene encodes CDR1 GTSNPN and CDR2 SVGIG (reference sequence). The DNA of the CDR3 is TGTGCCTTCGGACAGGGGGGCTACAATCAGCCCCAGCATTTT. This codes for CAFGQGGYNQPQHF.

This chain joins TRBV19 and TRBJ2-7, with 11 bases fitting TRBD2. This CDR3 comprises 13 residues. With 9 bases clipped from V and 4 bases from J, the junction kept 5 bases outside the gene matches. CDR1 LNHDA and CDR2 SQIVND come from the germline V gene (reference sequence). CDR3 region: CASGLAGRYEQYF. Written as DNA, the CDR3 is TGTGCCAGCGGACTAGCGGGTCGGTACGAGCAGTACTTC.

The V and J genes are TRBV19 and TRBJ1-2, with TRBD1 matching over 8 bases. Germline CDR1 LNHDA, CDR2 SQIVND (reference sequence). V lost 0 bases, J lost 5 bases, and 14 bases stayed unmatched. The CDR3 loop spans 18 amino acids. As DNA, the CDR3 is TGTGCCAGTAGTATAGATTTTGGGCCAGGGGGCGCAGGGTATGGCTACACCTTC. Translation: CASSIDFGPGGAGYGYTF.